At least ten counts were recorded for the clone carrying this T cell receptor (beta chain). CDR1 and CDR2 (germline): SQVTM, ANQGSEA. There are 13 residues in the CDR3. Trimming removed 8 bases from V and 5 bases from J; junction bases left unmatched: 8. Using its own MiXCR run on the 5' RACE reads, TCRdb lists one record per CDR3 protein. The sample holds 610,000 or so distinct CDR3 sequences, about 12% seen once. The data were taken from a study of T cells after yellow fever vaccination. This rearrangement joins TRBV29-1 to TRBJ2-5; 10 bases align to TRBD1. This clonotype was obtained from a man under 40 who received the YFV17D yellow fever vaccine. Sequenced material: PBMCs, taken on the day of the yellow fever booster vaccination. Written as DNA, the CDR3 is TGCAGCTCCGGGACAGGGGAGGGTGAGACCCAGTACTTC. Protein sequence: CSSGTGEGETQYF.